This T cell receptor (beta chain) was sequenced in a study of OX40 agonist ivuxolimab in advanced cancers. On the study more broadly: Patients received ivuxolimab, an agonistic anti-OX40 (CD134) antibody. About 42% of patients had received prior checkpoint inhibitor therapy.

CDR1 MDHEN and CDR2 SYDVKM come from the germline V gene. The length of the CDR3 is 16 residues. Trimming removed 1 base from V and 7 bases from J; junction bases left unmatched: 9. Study conclusions and caveats: At doses 0.1 to 3.0 mg/kg, CD4+ and CD8+ clones expanded.

For this clone: Its specificity is unknown.

Produced via immunoSEQ multiplex PCR; TCRdb's table is partial and in-frame only. This sample has tens of thousands of clones, with 82% found just once. Specimen: CD4+ or CD8+ T cells sorted from blood, collected in a trial of the OX40 agonist ivuxolimab. The chain uses TRBV28 and TRBJ2-1; TRBD2 matches at 8 bases. The clonotype was recovered from an adult with an advanced solid tumor such as melanoma, head and neck, liver or kidney cancer. CDR3 sequence reads: CASSLSGGRKSNEQFF. Here the CDR3 DNA reads TGTGCCAGCAGTTTATCAGGCGGGAGGAAATCAAATGAGCAGTTCTTC.